This TCR beta chain comes out of a study of blood T cell repertoires in COVID-19 (dated by TCRdb to the early 2020s). At the level of the whole study: Samples from collaborators originated in the United States, Italy and Spain and spanned both the acute and convalescent phases of COVID-19. The samples were drawn from two sources: the first 160 participants of the ongoing ImmuneRACE study, and fewer than 1,500 subjects contributed by 6 global collaborators. The repertoires were released in a freely available public database intended as a resource for research on the immune response to SARS-CoV-2. Where HLA class I and class II types were available, the types were taken from metadata supplied by the sample provider, not from assay-based typing. The material from the prospective study consisted of cDNA or gDNA derived from T cells, B-cell-depleted T cells, or PBMCs. The dataset comprised deeply sampled blood TCRbeta repertoires from subjects exposed to, actively infected with, or recovered from COVID-19. Sample metadata almost always included a de-identified subject ID, COVID-19 status, age in years and sex. What the study reported, not specific to this receptor: Clinical and demographic metadata were provided uncurated, with the amount varying by source and participant.

The immunoSEQ Assay, a bias-controlled multiplex PCR, was used to amplify TCRbeta CDR3 regions from genomic DNA. The study's own analysis went as follows. Nucleated cell counts per sample were estimated from amplification of reference gene primers within the assay. Sequence reads were collapsed and filtered to measure the absolute abundance of every unique TCRbeta CDR3 rearrangement. Productive Simpson clonality was computed per sample as the square root of Simpson's diversity index over productive rearrangements. TCRdb retrieved this table from immuneACCESS and kept in-frame rearrangements only. Not all clones are present; in checked studies, unresolved V genes account for under half, and no reason is known for the remainder. The D gene and trimming were derived from the DNA, and the V and J assignments and clone size from that table. For this sample the table gives 200,000 to 250,000 clones, of which about 80% were detected only once. Roughly 1.3% of the sample goes to the ten largest clones.

Participants in the prospective study were enrolled through a virtual design, were aged roughly 18 to 100 years, and lived in approximately 24 United States geographic areas. Cohort assignment in the prospective study relied on participant-reported clinical history from a screening survey and a study questionnaire. Each participant in the prospective study had whole blood, serum and a nasopharyngeal or oropharyngeal swab collected by mobile phlebotomists. Prospective study participants could optionally give additional blood draws and questionnaires over an approximately 2-month period. Before DNA extraction, blood samples from the prospective study were shipped at room temperature or frozen. In the case of this clone: Its specific antigen is unknown. No clone much larger than this one lies a single base away; base qualities are absent.

V loses 6 bases of germline sequence and J loses 2 bases, and the interval between the two ends is 16 bases. The CDR3 runs 15 amino acids, cysteine and phenylalanine included. Only the CDR3 DNA is retained, 45 bases long and in frame from the first base. Via the germline V gene, CDR1 is SGDLS and CDR2 YYNGEE. The sequence came from a woman in her thirties or forties with acute COVID-19. Input material: PBMCs or T cells enriched from blood (not recorded which). Rearrangement joined TRBV9 to TRBJ2-3; TRBD2 is possibly the D segment (6 matching bases). The bases read TGTGCCAGCACAACCGGGACTGGAGTCACAGATACGCAGTATTTT. Its coded protein is CASTTGTGVTDTQYF.